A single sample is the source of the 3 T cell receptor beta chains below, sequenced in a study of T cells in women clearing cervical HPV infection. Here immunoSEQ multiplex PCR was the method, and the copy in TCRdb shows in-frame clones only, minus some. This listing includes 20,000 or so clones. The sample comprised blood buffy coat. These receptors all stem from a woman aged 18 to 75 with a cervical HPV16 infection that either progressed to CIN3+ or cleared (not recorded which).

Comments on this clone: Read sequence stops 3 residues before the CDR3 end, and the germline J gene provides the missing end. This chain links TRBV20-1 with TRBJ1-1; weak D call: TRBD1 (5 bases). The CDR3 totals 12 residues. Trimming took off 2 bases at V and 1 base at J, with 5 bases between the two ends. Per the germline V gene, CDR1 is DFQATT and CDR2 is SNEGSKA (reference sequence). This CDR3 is CSARQGNTEAFF. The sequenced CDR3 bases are TGCAGTGCTAGACAGGGGAACACTGAA.

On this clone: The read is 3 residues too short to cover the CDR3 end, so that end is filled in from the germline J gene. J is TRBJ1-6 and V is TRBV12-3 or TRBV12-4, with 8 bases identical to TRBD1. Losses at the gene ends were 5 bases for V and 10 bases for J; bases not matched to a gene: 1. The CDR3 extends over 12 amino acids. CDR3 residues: CASSNRGSPLHF. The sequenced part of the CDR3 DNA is TGTGCCAGCAGTAACAGGGGGTCACCC.

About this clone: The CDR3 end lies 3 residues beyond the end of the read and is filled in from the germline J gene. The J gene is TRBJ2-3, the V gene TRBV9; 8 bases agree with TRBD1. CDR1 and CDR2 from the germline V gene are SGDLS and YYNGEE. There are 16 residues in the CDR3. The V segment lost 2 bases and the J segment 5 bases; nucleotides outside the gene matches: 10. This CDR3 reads CASSVLQGERGDTQYF. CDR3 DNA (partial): TGTGCCAGCAGCGTTCTACAGGGGGAACGTGGAGATACG.